This entry concerns a single T cell receptor (beta chain). Its specificity is not known. Trimming removed 5 bases from V and 6 bases from J; junction bases left unmatched: 11. This CDR3 spans 16 amino acids. CDR1 is MNHEY, CDR2 SVGAGI, per germline. The TCR beta profiling, which covered VDJ combination and CDR3 sequence, was carried out using genomic DNA as the template. TCRdb re-derived calls from the reads in MiXCR, one entry per CDR3 protein. The sample holds under 200,000 distinct CDR3 sequences, roughly 63% seen once. The data stem from a study of CD8+CD57+ T cells in acquired aplastic anemia. Study-wide context: DNA from sorted CD4+ and CD8+ cells averaged approximately 3.2 ug.

Study-wide results and limits: Levels of CD8+ Simpson's diversity were not significantly distinct in patients versus controls. A set of twenty-nine CD8+ CDR3 sequences was shared between patients and controls, and these sequences appeared highly expressed in patients.

The gene calls are TRBV6-5 and TRBJ2-2, with TRBD1 matching over 8 bases. Input material: sorted CD4+, CD8+, or CD8+CD57+ T cells (not recorded which) from PBMCs. The sequence was obtained from a human donor in good health. The CDR3 DNA follows: TGTGCCAGCAGTCAAACCTCGGACAGGGAAGCCGGGGAGCTGTTTTTT. Protein product: CASSQTSDREAGELFF.